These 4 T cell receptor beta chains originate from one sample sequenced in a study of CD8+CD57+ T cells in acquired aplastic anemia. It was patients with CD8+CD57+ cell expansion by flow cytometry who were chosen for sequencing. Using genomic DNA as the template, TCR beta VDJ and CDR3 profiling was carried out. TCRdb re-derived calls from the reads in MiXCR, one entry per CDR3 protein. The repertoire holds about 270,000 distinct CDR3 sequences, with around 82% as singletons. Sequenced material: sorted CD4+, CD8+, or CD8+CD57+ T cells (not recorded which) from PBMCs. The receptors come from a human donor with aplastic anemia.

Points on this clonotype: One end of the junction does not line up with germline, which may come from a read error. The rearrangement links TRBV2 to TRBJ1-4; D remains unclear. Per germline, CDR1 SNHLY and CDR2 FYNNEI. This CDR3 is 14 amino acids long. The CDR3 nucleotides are TGTGCCAGCAGCCCCAAGTCAACTGATGAAAAGCTGTTTTTT. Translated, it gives CASSPKSTDEKLFF.

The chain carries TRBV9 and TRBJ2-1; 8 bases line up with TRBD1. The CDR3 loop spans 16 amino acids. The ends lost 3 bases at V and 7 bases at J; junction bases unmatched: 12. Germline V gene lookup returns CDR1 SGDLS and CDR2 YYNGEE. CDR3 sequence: CASSDPGTGLKNEQFF. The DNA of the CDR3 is TGTGCCAGCAGCGATCCCGGGACAGGCCTTAAAAATGAGCAGTTCTTC.

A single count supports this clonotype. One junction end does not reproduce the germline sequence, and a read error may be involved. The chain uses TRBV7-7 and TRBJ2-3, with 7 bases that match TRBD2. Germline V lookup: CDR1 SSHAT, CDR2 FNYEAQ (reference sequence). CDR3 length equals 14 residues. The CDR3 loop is CASSLAGRNEQFFF. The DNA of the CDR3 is TGTGCTAGCAGCTTAGCCGGGAGGAATGAGCAGTTCTTTTTT.

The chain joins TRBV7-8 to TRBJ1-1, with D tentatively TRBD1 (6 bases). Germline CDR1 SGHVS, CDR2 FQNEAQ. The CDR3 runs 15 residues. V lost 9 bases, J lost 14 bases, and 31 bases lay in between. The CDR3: CASSPVNPRGGDTFF. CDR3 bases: TGTGCCAGTAGCCCAGTTAATCCGAGGGGGGGAGATACGTTCTTT.